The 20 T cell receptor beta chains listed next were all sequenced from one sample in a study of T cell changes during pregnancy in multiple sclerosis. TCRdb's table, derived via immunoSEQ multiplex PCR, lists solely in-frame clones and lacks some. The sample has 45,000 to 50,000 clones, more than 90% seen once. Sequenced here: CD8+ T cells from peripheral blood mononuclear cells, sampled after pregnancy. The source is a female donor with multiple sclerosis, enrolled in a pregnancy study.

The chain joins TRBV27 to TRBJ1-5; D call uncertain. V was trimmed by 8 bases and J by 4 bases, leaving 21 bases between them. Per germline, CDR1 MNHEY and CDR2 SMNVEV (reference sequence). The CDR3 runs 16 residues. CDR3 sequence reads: CASSLLGGHMNQPQHF. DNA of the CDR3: TGTGCCAGCTCCTTACTGGGTGGGCATATGAATCAGCCCCAGCATTTT.

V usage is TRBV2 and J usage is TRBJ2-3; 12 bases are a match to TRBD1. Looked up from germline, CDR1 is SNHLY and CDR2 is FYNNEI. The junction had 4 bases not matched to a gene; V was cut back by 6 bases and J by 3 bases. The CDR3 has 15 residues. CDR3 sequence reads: CASRGDRGRTDTQYF. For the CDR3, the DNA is TGTGCCAGCAGGGGGGACAGGGGGCGGACAGATACGCAGTATTTT.

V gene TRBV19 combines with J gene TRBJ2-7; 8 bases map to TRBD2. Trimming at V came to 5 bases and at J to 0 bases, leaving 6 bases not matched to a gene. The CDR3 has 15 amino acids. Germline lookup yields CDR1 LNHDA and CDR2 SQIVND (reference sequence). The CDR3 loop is CASSFGGGSSYEQYF. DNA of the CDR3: TGTGCCAGTAGTTTCGGGGGGGGTAGCTCCTACGAGCAGTACTTC.

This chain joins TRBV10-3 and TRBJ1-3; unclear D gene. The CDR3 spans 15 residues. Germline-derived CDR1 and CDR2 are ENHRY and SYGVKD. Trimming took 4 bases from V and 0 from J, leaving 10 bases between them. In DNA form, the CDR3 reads TGTGCCATCAGTGCGGCGGAGGACTCTGGAAACACCATATATTTT. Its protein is CAISAAEDSGNTIYF.

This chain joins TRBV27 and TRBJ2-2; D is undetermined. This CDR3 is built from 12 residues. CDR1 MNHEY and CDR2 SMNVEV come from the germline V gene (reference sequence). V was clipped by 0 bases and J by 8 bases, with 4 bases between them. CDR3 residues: CASSLSAGELFF. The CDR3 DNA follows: TGTGCCAGCAGTTTATCGGCTGGGGAGCTGTTTTTT.

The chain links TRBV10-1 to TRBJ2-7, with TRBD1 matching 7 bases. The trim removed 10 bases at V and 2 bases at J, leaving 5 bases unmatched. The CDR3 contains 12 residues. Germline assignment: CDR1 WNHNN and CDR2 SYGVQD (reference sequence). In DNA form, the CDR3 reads TGCGCCACCTCGCAGGGGGCCTACGAGCAGTACTTC. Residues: CATSQGAYEQYF.

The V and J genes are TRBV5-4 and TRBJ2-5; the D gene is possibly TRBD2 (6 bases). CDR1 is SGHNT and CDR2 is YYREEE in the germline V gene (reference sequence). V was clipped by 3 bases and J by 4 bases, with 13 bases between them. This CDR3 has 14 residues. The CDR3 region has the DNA TGTGCCAGCAGCTCGCCCGGGGGTCGAGAGACCCAGTACTTC. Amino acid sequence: CASSSPGGRETQYF.

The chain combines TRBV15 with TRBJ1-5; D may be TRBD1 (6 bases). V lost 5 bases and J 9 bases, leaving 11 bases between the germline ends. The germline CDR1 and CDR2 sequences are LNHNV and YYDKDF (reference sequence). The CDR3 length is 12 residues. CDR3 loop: CATSEQGRPQHF. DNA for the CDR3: TGTGCCACCAGCGAACAGGGCCGGCCCCAGCATTTT.

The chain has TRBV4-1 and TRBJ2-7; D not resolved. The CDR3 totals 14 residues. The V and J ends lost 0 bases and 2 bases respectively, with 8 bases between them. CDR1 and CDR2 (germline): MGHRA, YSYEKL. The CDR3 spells CASSQEALTYEQYF. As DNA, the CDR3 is TGCGCCAGCAGCCAAGAGGCCCTTACCTACGAGCAGTACTTC.

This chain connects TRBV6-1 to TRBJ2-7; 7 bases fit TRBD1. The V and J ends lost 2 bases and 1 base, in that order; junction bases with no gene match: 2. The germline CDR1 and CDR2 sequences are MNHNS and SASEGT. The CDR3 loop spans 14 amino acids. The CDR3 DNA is TGTGCCAGCAGTGAACGGGACAGATCCTACGAGCAGTACTTC. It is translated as CASSERDRSYEQYF.

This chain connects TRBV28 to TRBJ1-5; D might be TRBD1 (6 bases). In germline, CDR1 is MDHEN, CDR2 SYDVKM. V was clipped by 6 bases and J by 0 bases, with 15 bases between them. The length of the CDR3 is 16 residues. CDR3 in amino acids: CASRTGTRYSNQPQHF. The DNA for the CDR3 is TGTGCCAGCAGGACGGGGACACGCTATAGCAATCAGCCCCAGCATTTT.

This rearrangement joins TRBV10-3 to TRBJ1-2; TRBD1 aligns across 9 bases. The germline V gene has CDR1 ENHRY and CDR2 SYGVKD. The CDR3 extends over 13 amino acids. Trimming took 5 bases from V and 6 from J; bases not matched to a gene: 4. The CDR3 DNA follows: TGTGCCATCAGTCGGGACAGGGAGGATGGCTACACCTTC. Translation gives CAISRDREDGYTF.

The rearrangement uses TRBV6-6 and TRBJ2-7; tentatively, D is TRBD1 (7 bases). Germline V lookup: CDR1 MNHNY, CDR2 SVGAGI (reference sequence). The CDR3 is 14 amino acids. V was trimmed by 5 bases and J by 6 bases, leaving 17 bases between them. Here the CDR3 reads CASSNRGLGGEQYF. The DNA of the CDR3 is TGTGCCAGCAGTAACAGGGGTCTGGGGGGCGAGCAGTACTTC.

The CDR3 reads CASSYKASDRDTF. The CDR3 DNA sequence: TGTGCCAGCAGTTACAAAGCTTCCGACAGGGACACCTTC. The V and J genes are TRBV6-5 and TRBJ1-2; 7 bases agree with TRBD1. CDR3 size: 13 residues. Germline CDR1 MNHEY, CDR2 SVGAGI. Losses at the gene ends were 2 bases for V and 12 bases for J; bases not matched to a gene: 9.

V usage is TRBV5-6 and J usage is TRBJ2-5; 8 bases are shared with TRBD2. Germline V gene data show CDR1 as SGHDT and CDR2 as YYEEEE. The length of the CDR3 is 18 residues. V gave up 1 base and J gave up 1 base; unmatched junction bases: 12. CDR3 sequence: CASSLKVGFREGQETQYF. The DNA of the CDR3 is TGTGCCAGCAGCTTGAAGGTCGGGTTTCGGGAGGGCCAAGAGACCCAGTACTTC.

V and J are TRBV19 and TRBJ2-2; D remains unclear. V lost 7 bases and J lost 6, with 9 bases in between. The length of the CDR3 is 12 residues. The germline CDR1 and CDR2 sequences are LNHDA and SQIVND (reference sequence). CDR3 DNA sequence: TGTGCCAGTATTGGGCGATCCGGGGAGCTGTTTTTT. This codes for CASIGRSGELFF.

The CDR3 is CASSIGTGRTGELFF. The CDR3 nucleotides are TGTGCCAGTAGTATCGGGACAGGGAGGACCGGGGAGCTGTTTTTT. This chain uses TRBV19 with TRBJ2-2, with 9 nucleotides matching TRBD1. The CDR3 loop spans 15 amino acids. V trimming: 3 bases; J trimming: 5 bases; junction bases outside the gene matches: 4. Per the germline V gene, CDR1 is LNHDA and CDR2 is SQIVND (reference sequence).

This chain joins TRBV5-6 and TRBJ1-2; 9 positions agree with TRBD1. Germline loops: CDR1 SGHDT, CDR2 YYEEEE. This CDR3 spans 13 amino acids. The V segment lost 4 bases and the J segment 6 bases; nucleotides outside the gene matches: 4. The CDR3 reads CASSPDRGNGYTF. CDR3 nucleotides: TGTGCCAGCAGCCCAGACAGGGGGAATGGCTACACCTTC.

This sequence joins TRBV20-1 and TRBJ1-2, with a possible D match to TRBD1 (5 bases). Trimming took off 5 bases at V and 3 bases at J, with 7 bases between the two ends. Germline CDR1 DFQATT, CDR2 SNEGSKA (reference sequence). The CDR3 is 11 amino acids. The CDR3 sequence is CSAQGYYGYTF. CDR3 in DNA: TGCAGTGCTCAGGGATACTATGGCTACACCTTC.

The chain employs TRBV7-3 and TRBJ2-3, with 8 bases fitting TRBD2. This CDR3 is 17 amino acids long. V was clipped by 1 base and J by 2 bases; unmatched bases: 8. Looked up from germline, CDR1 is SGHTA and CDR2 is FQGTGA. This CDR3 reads CASSLNPGGGNTDTQYF. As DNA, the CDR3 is TGTGCCAGCAGCTTAAACCCAGGCGGGGGGAACACAGATACGCAGTATTTT.